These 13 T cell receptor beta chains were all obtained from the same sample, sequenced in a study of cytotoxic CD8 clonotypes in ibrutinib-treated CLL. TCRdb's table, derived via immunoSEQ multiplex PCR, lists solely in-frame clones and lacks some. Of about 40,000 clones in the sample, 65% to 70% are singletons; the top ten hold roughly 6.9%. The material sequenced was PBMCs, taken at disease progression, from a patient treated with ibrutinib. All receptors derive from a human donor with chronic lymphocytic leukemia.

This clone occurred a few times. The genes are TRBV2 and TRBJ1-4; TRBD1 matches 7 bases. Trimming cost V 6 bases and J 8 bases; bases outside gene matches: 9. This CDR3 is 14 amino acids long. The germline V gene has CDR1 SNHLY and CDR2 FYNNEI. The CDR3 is CASSSGTDGEKLFF. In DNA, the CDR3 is TGTGCCAGCAGCTCCGGGACAGACGGCGAAAAACTGTTTTTT.

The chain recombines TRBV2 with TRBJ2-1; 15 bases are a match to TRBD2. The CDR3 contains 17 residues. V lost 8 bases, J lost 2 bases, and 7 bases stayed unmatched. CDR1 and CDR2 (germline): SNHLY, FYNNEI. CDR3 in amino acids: CASWGLAGGNPYNEQFF. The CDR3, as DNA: TGTGCCAGCTGGGGACTAGCGGGAGGTAATCCCTACAATGAGCAGTTCTTC.

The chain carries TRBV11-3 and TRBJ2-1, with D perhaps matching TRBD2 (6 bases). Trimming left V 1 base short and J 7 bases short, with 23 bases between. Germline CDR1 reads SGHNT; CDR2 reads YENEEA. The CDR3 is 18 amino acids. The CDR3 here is CASSLGFREDSMWNEQFF. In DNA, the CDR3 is TGTGCCAGCAGCTTAGGGTTTAGGGAGGACTCCATGTGGAATGAGCAGTTCTTC.

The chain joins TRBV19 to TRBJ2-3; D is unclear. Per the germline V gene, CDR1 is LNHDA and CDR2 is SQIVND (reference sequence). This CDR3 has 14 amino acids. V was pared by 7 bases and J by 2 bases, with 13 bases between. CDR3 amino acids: CASTDVGVTDTQYF. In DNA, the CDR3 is TGTGCCAGTACCGACGTAGGAGTCACAGATACGCAGTATTTT.

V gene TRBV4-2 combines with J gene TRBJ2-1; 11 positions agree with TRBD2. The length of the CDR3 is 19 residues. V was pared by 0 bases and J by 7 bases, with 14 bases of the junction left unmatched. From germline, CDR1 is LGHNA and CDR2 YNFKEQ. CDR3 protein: CASSQDRGNSGRAWNEQFF. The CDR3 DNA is TGTGCCAGCAGCCAAGACCGGGGAAATAGCGGGAGGGCCTGGAATGAGCAGTTCTTC.

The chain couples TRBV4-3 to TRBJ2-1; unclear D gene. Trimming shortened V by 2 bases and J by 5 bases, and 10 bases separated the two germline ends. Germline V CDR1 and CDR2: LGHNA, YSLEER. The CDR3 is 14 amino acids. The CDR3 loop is CASSQQTADNEQFF. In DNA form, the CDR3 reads TGCGCCAGCAGCCAACAGACGGCCGACAATGAGCAGTTCTTC.

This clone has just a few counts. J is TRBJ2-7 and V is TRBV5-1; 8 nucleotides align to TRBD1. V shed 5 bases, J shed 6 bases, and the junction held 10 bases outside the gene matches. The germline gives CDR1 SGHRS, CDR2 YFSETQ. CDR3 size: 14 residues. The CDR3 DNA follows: TGCGCCAGCAGTAGGGACAGGCTACGGGGCGAGCAGTACTTC. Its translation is CASSRDRLRGEQYF.

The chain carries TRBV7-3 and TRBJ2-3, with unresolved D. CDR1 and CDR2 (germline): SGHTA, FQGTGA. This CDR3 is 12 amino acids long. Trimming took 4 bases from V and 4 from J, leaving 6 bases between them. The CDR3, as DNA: TGTGCCAGCAGCTCCATTGCAGATACGCAGTATTTT. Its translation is CASSSIADTQYF.

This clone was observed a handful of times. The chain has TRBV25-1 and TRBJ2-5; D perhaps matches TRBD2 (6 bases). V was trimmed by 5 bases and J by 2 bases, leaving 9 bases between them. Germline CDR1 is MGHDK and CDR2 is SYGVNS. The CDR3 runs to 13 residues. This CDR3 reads CASSPRGQETQYF. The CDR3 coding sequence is TGTGCCAGCAGTCCCCGGGGGCAAGAGACCCAGTACTTC.

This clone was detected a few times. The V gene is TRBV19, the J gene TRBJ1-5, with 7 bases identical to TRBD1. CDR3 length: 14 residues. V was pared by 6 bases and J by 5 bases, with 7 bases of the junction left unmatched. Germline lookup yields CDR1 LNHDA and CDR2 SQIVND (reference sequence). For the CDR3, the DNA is TGTGCCAGTAGACGGACAGGAACTCATCAGCCCCAGCATTTT. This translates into CASRRTGTHQPQHF.

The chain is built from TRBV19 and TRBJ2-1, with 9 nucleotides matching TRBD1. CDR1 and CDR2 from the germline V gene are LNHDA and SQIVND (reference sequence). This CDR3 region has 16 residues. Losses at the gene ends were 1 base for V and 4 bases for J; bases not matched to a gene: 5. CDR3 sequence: CASSIGTGAPYNEQFF. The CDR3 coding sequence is TGTGCCAGTAGTATAGGGACAGGGGCGCCTTACAATGAGCAGTTCTTC.

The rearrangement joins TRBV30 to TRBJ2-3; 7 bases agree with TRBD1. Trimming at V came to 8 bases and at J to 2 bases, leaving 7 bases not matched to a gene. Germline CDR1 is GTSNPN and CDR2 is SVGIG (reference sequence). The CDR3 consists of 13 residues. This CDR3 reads CARRTGYTDTQYF. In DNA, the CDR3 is TGTGCCAGACGGACAGGATACACAGATACGCAGTATTTT.

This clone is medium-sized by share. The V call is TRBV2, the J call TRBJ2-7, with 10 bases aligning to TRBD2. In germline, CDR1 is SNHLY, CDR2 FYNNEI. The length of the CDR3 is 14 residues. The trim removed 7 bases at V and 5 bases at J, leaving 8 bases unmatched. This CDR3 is CASNLPSGRNEQYF. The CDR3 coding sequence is TGTGCCAGCAACCTGCCTAGCGGGAGAAACGAGCAGTACTTC. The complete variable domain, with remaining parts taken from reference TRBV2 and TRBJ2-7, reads EPEVTQTPSHQVTQMGQEVILRCVPISNHLYFYWYRQILGQKVEFLVSFYNNEISEKSEIFDDQFSVERPDGSNFTLKIRSTKLEDSAMYFCASNLPSGRNEQYFGPGTRLTVT.